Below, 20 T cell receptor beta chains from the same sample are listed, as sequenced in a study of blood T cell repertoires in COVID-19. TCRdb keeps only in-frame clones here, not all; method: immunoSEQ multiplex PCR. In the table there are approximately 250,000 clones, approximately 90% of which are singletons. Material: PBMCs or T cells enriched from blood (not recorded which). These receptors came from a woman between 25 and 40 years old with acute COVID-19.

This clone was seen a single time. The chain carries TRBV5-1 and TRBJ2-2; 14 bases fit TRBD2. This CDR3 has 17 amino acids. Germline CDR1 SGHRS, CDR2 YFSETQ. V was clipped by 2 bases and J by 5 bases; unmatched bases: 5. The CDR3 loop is CASSFGLAGGNTGELFF. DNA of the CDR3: TGCGCCAGCAGCTTCGGACTAGCGGGAGGTAATACCGGGGAGCTGTTTTTT.

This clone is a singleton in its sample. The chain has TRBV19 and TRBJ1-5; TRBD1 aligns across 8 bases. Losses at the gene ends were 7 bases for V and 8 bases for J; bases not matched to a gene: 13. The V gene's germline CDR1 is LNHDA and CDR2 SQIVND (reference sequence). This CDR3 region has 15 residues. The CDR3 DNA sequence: TGTGCCAGTACCGCAGGACAGGGTCTGATTGAGCCCCAGCATTTT. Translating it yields CASTAGQGLIEPQHF.

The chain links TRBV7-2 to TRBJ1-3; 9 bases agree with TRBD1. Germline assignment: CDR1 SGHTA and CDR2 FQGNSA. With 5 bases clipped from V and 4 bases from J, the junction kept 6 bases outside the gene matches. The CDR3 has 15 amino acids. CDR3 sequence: CASSPDGTGGNTIYF. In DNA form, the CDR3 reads TGTGCCAGCAGCCCCGATGGGACAGGGGGAAACACCATATATTTT. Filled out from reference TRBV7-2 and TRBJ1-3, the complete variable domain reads GAGVSQSPSNKVTEKGKDVELRCDPISGHTALYWYRQSLGQGLEFLIYFQGNSAPDKSGLPSDRFSAERTGGSVSTLTIQRTQQEDSAVYLCASSPDGTGGNTIYFGEGSWLTVV.

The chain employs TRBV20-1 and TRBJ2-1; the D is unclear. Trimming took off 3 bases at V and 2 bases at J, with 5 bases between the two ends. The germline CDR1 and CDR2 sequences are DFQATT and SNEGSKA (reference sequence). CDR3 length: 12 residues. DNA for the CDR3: TGCAGTGCTAGTGGGCCCTACAATGAGCAGTTCTTC. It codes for CSASGPYNEQFF.

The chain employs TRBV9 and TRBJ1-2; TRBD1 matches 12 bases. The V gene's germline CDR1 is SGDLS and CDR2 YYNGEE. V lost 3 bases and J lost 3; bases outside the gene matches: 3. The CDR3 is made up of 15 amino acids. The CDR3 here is CASSGGQGADYGYTF. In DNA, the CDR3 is TGTGCCAGCAGCGGGGGACAGGGGGCAGACTATGGCTACACCTTC.

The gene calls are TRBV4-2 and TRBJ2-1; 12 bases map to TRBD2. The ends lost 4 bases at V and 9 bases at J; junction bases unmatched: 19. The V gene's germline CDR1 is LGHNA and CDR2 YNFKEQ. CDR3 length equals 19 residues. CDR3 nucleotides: TGTGCCAGCAGCCCACACCCGACGACTAGCGGGAGCCAAGGTGGTGAGCAGTTCTTC. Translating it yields CASSPHPTTSGSQGGEQFF.

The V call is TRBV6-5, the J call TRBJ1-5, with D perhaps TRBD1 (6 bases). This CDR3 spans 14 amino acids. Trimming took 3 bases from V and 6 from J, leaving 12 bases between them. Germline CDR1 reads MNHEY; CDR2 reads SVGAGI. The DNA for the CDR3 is TGTGCCAGCAGTTATGCAGGGGTGGGTCAGCCCCAGCATTTT. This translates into CASSYAGVGQPQHF.

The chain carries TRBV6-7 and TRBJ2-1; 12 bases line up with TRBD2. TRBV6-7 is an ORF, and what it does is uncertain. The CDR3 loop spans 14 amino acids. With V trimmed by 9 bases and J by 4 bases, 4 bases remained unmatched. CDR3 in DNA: TGTGCCAGTCTAGCGGGAGGGAATTACAATGAGCAGTTCTTC. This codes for CASLAGGNYNEQFF.

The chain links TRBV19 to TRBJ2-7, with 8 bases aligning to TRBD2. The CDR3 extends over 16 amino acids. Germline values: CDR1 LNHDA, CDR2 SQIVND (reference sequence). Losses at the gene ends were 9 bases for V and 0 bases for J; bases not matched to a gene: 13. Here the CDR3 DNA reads TGTGCCAGCTCAGCTTATGGGCTAGCGGGCTCCTACGAGCAGTACTTC. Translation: CASSAYGLAGSYEQYF.

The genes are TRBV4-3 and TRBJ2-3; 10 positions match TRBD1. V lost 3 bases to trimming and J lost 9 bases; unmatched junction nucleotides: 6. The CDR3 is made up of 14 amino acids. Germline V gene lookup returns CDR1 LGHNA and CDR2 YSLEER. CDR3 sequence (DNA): TGCGCCAGCAGCCAGGGACAGGGGAGGGAGACGCAGTATTTT. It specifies CASSQGQGRETQYF.

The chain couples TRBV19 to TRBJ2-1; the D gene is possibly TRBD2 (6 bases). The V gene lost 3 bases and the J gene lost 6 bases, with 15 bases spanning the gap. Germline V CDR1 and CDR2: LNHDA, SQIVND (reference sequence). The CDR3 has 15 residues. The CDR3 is CASSITGTAVNEQFF. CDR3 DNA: TGTGCCAGTAGTATTACTGGGACTGCAGTCAATGAGCAGTTCTTC.

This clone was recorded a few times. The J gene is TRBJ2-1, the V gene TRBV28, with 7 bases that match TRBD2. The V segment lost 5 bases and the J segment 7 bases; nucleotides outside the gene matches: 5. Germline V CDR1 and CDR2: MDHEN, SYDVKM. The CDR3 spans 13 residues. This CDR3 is CASSAELANEQFF. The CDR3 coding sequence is TGTGCCAGCAGTGCTGAACTAGCGAATGAGCAGTTCTTC. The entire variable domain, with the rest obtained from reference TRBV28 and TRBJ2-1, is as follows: DVKVTQSSRYLVKRTGEKVFLECVQDMDHENMFWYRQDPGLGLRLIYFSYDVKMKEKGDIPEGYSVSREKKERFSLILESASTNQTSMYLCASSAELANEQFFGPGTRLTVL.

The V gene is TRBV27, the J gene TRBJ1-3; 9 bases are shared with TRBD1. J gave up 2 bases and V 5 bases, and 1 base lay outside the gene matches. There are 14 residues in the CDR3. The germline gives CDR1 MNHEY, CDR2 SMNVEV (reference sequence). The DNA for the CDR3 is TGTGCCAGCAGTCACAGGGGGCCTGGAAACACCATATATTTT. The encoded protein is CASSHRGPGNTIYF.

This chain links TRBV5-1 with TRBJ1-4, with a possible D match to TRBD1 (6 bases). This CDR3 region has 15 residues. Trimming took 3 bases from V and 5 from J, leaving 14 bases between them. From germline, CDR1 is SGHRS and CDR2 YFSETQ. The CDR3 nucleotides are TGCGCCAGCAGCTCCCAGGGGATACAGAATGAAAAACTGTTTTTT. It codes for CASSSQGIQNEKLFF.

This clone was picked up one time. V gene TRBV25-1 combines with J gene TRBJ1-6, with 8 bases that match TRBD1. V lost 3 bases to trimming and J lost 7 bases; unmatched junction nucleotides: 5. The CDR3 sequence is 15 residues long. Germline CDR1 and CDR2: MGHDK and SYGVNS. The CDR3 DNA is TGTGCCAGCAGTGAGGCGTCAGGGGGCAATTCACCCCTCCACTTT. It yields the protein CASSEASGGNSPLHF.

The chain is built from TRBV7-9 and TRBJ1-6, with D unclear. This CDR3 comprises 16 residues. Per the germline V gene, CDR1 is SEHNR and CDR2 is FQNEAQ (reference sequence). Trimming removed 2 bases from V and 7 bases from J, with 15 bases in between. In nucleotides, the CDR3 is TGTGCCAGCAGCTTAATGTTTTCAGCGTGGAATTCACCCCTCCACTTT. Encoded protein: CASSLMFSAWNSPLHF.

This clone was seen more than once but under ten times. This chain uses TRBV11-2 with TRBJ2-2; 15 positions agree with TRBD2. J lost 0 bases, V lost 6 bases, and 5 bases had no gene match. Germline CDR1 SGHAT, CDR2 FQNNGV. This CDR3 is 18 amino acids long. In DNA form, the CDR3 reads TGTGCCAGCAGGCCCGGACTAGCGGGAGGGCCGAACACCGGGGAGCTGTTTTTT. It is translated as CASRPGLAGGPNTGELFF.

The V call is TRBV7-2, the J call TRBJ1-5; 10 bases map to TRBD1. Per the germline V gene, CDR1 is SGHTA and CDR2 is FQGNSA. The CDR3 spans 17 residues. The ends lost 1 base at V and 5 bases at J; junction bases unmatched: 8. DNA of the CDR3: TGTGCCAGCAGCTTAGGGGACAGGGGTAAGGGGGATCAGCCCCAGCATTTT. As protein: CASSLGDRGKGDQPQHF.

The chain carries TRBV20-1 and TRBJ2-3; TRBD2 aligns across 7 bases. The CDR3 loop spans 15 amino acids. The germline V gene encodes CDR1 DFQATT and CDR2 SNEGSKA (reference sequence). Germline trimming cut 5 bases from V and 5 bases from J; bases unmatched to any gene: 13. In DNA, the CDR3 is TGCAGTGCTGGTGGCGGGAGAAGTAGGGTAGATACGCAGTATTTT. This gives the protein CSAGGGRSRVDTQYF.

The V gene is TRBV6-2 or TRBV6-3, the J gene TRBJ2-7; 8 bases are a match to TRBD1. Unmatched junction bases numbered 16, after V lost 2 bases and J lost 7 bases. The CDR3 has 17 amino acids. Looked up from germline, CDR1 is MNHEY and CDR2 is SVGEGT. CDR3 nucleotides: TGTGCCAGCAGTTACCCTACCAGGGGGCGCGTTCTTAGGGAGCAGTACTTC. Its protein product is CASSYPTRGRVLREQYF.